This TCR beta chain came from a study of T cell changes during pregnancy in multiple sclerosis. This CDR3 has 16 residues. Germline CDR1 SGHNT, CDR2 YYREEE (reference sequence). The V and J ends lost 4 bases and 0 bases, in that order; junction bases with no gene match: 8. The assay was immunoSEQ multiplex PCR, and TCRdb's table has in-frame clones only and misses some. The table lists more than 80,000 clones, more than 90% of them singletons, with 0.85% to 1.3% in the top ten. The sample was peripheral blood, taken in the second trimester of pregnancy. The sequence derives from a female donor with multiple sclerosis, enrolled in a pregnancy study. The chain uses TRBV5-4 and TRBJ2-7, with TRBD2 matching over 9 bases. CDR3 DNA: TGTGCCAGCAGCCGGCGGGAGGGACCCAGCTCCTACGAGCAGTACTTC. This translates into CASSRREGPSSYEQYF.